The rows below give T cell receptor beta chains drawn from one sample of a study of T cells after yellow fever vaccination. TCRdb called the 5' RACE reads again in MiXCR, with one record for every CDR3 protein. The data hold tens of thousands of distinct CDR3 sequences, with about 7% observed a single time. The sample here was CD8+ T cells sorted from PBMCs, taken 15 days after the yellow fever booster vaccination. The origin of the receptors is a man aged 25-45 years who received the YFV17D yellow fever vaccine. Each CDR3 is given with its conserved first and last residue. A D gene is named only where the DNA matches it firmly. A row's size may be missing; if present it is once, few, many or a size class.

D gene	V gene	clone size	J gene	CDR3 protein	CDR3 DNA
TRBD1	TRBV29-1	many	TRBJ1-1	CSVATGIEAFF	TGCAGCGTGGCGACAGGGATAGAAGCTTTCTTT
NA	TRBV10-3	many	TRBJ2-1	CAISETGSYNEQFF	TGTGCCATCAGTGAGACGGGCAGTTACAATGAGCAGTTCTTC
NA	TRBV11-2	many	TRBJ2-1	CASSSPVGNEQFF	TGTGCCAGCAGCTCCCCAGTTGGGAATGAGCAGTTCTTC
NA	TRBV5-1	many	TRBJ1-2	CASSLDGSNYGYTF	TGCGCCAGCAGCTTGGACGGATCAAACTATGGCTACACCTTC
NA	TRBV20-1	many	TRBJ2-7	CSAITRGREQYF	TGCAGTGCCATAACCCGGGGGAGGGAGCAGTACTTC
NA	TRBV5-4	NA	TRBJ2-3	CASSLGAASSIGFTDTQYF	TGTGCCAGCAGCTTGGGTGCAGCGTCTTCGATCGGATTCACAGATACGCAGTATTTT
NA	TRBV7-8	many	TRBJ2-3	CASSLVPQPEDTQYF	TGTGCCAGCAGCTTAGTTCCCCAACCCGAGGATACGCAGTATTTT
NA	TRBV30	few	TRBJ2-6	CAWGDSSGANVLTF	TGTGCCTGGGGGGATAGCTCTGGGGCCAACGTCCTGACTTTC
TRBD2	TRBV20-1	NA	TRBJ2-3	CSDAALAEGGDTQYF	TGCAGTGACGCGGCACTAGCGGAAGGGGGGGATACGCAGTATTTT
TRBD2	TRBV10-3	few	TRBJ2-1	CAISESIGTSRNEQFF	TGTGCCATCAGTGAGTCCATAGGGACTAGCAGGAATGAGCAGTTCTTC
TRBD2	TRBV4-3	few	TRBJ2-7	CASSPRTSGSYEQYF	TGCGCCAGCAGCCCTCGGACTAGCGGGAGCTACGAGCAGTACTTC
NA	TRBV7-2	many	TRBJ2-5	CASSFPKQSETQYF	TGTGCCAGCAGCTTTCCAAAGCAGTCAGAGACCCAGTACTTC
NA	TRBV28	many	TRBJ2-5	CASSPPGTSPQETQYF	TGTGCCAGCAGTCCCCCCGGGACTTCCCCACAAGAGACCCAGTACTTC
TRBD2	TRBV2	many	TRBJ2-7	CASSPGRVSDEQYF	TGTGCCAGCAGTCCCGGGAGGGTGAGCGACGAGCAGTACTTC
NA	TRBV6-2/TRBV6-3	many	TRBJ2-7	CASSYGFSEQYF	TGTGCCAGCAGTTACGGATTTTCCGAGCAGTACTTC
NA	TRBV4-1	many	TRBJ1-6	CASSQPRQANSPLHF	TGCGCCAGCAGCCAACCCCGGCAGGCGAATTCACCCCTCCACTTT
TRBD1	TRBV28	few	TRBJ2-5	CASSQGQGGETQYF	TGTGCCAGCAGCCAAGGACAGGGTGGGGAGACCCAGTACTTC
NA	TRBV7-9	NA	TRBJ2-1	CASSSSYDEQFF	TGTGCCAGCAGCTCGTCCTACGATGAGCAGTTCTTC